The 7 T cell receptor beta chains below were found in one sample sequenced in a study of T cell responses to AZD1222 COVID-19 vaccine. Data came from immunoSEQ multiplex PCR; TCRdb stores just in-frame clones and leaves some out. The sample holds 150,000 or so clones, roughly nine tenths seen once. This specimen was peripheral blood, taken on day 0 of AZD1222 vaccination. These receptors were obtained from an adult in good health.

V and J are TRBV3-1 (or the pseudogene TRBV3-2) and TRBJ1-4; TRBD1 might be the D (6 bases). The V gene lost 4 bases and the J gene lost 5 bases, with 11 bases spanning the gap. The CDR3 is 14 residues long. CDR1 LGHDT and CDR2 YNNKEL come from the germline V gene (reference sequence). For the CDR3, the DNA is TGTGCCAGCAGCCGAATGAGGGGGAATGAAAAACTGTTTTTT. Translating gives CASSRMRGNEKLFF.

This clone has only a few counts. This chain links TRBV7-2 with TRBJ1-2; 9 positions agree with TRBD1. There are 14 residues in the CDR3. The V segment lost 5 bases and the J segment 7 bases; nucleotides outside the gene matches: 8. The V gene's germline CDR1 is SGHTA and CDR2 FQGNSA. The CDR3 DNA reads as TGTGCCAGCAGCCCCCGGACAGGGGAGAGTGGCTACACCTTC. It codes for CASSPRTGESGYTF.

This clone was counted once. CDR3 bases: TGTGCCAGCACCCTGGGCCCAGGTGGGAATTCACCCCTCCACTTT. Translation: CASTLGPGGNSPLHF. The chain links TRBV28 to TRBJ1-6; D call uncertain. Germline V CDR1 and CDR2: MDHEN, SYDVKM. With 7 bases removed from V and 7 bases from J, the gap between germline ends came to 17 bases. The CDR3 loop spans 15 amino acids.

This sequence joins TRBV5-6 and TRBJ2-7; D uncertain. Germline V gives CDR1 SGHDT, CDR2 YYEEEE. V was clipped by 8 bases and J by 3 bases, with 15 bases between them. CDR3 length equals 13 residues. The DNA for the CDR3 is TGTGCCAGTAGTCCGCGACCCAGCTACGAGCAGTACTTC. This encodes CASSPRPSYEQYF.

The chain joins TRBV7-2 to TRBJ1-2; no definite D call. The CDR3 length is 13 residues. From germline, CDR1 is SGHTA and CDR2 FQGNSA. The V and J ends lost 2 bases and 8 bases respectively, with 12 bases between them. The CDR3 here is CASSLSRERGYTF. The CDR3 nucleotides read TGTGCCAGCAGCTTAAGTAGGGAACGGGGCTACACCTTC.

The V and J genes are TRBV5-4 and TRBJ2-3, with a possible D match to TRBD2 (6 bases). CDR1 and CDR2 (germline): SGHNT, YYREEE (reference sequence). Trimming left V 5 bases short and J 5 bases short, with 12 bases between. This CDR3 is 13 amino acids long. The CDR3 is CASRGRGVDTQYF. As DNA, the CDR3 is TGTGCCAGCAGGGGGCGCGGGGTAGATACGCAGTATTTT.

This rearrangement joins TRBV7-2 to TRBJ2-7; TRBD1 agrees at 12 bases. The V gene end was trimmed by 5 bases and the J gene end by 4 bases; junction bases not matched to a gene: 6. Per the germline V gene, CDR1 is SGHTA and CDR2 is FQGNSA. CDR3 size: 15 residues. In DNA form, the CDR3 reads TGTGCCAGCAGCGCAAGGGACAGGGGGCTGTACGAGCAGTACTTC. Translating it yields CASSARDRGLYEQYF. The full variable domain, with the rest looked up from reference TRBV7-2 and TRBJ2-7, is GAGVSQSPSNKVTEKGKDVELRCDPISGHTALYWYRQSLGQGLEFLIYFQGNSAPDKSGLPSDRFSAERTGGSVSTLTIQRTQQEDSAVYLCASSARDRGLYEQYFGPGTRLTVT.